Presented here are 4 T cell receptor beta chains from one specimen sequenced in a study of blood T cell repertoires in COVID-19. TCRdb's table, derived via immunoSEQ multiplex PCR, lists solely in-frame clones and lacks some. The data hold some 200,000 clones, with roughly 90% observed a single time. The sequencing input was PBMCs or T cells enriched from blood (not recorded which). The receptors were sampled from a woman aged 40 to 55 with acute COVID-19.

This clone was observed once. The rearrangement joins TRBV10-3 to TRBJ1-1, with a tentative D call TRBD1 (5 bases). The germline CDR1 and CDR2 sequences are ENHRY and SYGVKD. The V end was cut by 2 bases, the J end by 3 bases, with 7 bases between. The CDR3 length is 13 residues. The CDR3 loop reads CAISERGYTEAFF. DNA of the CDR3: TGTGCCATCAGTGAGAGGGGTTACACTGAAGCTTTCTTT.

The chain joins TRBV9 to TRBJ2-1; 10 bases match TRBD2. CDR3 size: 15 residues. After removal of 6 bases from V and 1 base from J, the junction contained 4 bases not matched to a gene. Germline CDR1 SGDLS, CDR2 YYNGEE. In nucleotides, the CDR3 is TGTGCCAGCACCCTTAGCGGGGGGTCCTACAATGAGCAGTTCTTC. Encoded protein: CASTLSGGSYNEQFF.

This clone occurred a few times. The J gene is TRBJ1-5, the V gene TRBV20-1; 7 bases fit TRBD1. Trimming took 3 bases from V and 4 from J; bases not matched to a gene: 6. The CDR3 is made up of 14 amino acids. Germline CDR1 reads DFQATT; CDR2 reads SNEGSKA (reference sequence). The CDR3, as DNA: TGCAGTGCTAGTTGGACAGGAATTAATCAGCCCCAGCATTTT. Translating it yields CSASWTGINQPQHF.

The chain employs TRBV27 and TRBJ2-7; 8 bases match TRBD1. The CDR3 is 17 amino acids. Germline V gene lookup returns CDR1 MNHEY and CDR2 SMNVEV (reference sequence). With 5 bases clipped from V and 0 bases from J, the junction kept 12 bases outside the gene matches. The CDR3: CASSPLGQGSNSYEQYF. The CDR3 nucleotides read TGTGCCAGCAGTCCGCTAGGACAGGGCTCCAACTCCTACGAGCAGTACTTC.